Below are 28 T cell receptor beta chains sequenced from a single sample in a study of T cells in women clearing cervical HPV infection. Assay used: immunoSEQ multiplex PCR; TCRdb lists only in-frame clones, some missing. Its listing shows 20,000 to 25,000 clones. The sequenced sample consisted of blood buffy coat. These receptors all stem from a woman aged 18 to 75 with a cervical HPV16 infection that either progressed to CIN3+ or cleared (not recorded which).

CDR3 bases read: TGCAGTGCTCAAAAACCAACAGGAGGGGACACTGAA. Its protein is CSAQKPTGGDTE. The entire CDR3 is CSAQKPTGGDTEAFF. The J gene is TRBJ1-1, the V gene TRBV20-1, with D possibly being TRBD1 (5 bases). The read ends 3 residues before the CDR3 terminus; that terminus is restored from the germline J gene. Germline CDR1 DFQATT, CDR2 SNEGSKA (reference sequence). This CDR3 is 15 amino acids long. V gave up 5 bases and J gave up 3 bases, with 19 bases separating them.

Concerning this clone: The read terminates 3 residues before the CDR3 end, so the remaining end is supplied by the germline J gene. This rearrangement joins TRBV19 to TRBJ1-4, with D maybe TRBD1 (5 bases). With 3 bases removed from V and 8 bases from J, the gap between germline ends came to 13 bases. The CDR3 is 14 residues long. Germline V gene lookup returns CDR1 LNHDA and CDR2 SQIVND (reference sequence). CDR3 DNA (partial): TGTGCCAGTAGTATTGGAGGGGCGGAGGAAAAA. Protein product: CASSIGGAEEK. The whole CDR3 sequence reads CASSIGGAEEKLFF.

Points on this clone: The CDR3 is cut off 3 residues early in the read; its end comes from the germline J gene. The rearrangement joins TRBV10-2 to TRBJ2-1; D is undetermined. Trimming took 8 bases from V and 6 from J, leaving 14 bases between them. Germline V CDR1 and CDR2: WSHSY, SAAADI. This CDR3 contains 13 residues. Incomplete CDR3 DNA: TGCGCCAGCGGTTTAATTAGCCCCAATGAG. Its protein product is CASGLISPNE. The whole CDR3 protein is CASGLISPNEQFF.

Worth noting for this clone: The CDR3 is cut off 3 residues early in the read; its end comes from the germline J gene. V gene TRBV7-2 combines with J gene TRBJ2-2; 8 bases align to TRBD2. CDR3 size: 16 residues. CDR1 and CDR2 from the germline V gene are SGHTA and FQGNSA. The V and J ends lost 0 bases and 4 bases, in that order; junction bases with no gene match: 4. CDR3 protein: CASSLAGAGATGELFF. CDR3 DNA, as far as it was read: TGTGCCAGCAGCTTAGCTGGAGCGGGGGCCACCGGGGAG.

With respect to this clone: The missing CDR3 end, 3 residues past where the read stops, is filled in from the germline J gene. The V and J genes are TRBV7-9 and TRBJ1-1, with no clear D. The V end lost 3 bases, the J end lost 1 base, and 6 bases lay between the germline ends. The CDR3 has 13 residues. Germline assignment: CDR1 SEHNR and CDR2 FQNEAQ (reference sequence). The sequenced part of the CDR3 DNA is TGTGCCAGCAGCTTTCTAGAGAACACTGAA. This codes for CASSFLENTE. The CDR3 in its entirety is CASSFLENTEAFF.

Concerning this clone: The read falls 3 residues short of the CDR3 end, and the missing part is taken from the germline J gene. This chain connects TRBV5-8 to TRBJ2-1; possible D gene TRBD1, 5 bases. In germline, CDR1 is SGHTS, CDR2 YDEGEE. With 2 bases removed from V and 6 bases from J, the gap between germline ends came to 9 bases. The CDR3 totals 13 residues. CDR3 protein: CASSFGQGNEQFF. The part of the CDR3 DNA that was read is TGTGCCAGCAGCTTTGGGCAGGGCAATGAG.

Note on this clone: The read gets to within 3 residues of the CDR3 end, and the germline J gene fills in the rest. V gene TRBV7-8 combines with J gene TRBJ2-3; 8 positions match TRBD2. The CDR3 extends over 14 amino acids. Unmatched junction bases numbered 8, after V lost 5 bases and J lost 7 bases. Germline loops: CDR1 SGHVS, CDR2 FQNEAQ. CDR3 loop: CASSPTTSGYTQYF. The part of the CDR3 DNA that was read is TGTGCCAGCAGCCCGACCACTAGCGGCTATACG. Full variable domain (missing parts from reference TRBV7-8 and TRBJ2-3): GAGVSQSPRYKVAKRGQDVALRCDPISGHVSLFWYQQALGQGPEFLTYFQNEAQLDKSGLPSDRFFAERPEGSVSTLKIQRTQQEDSAVYLCASSPTTSGYTQYFGPGTRLTVL.

To note about this clone: The CDR3 extends 3 residues past the end of the read, so its final part is completed from the germline J gene. The chain joins TRBV19 to TRBJ2-6; 10 bases are shared with TRBD1. The J segment lost 0 bases and the V segment lost 5 bases, leaving 4 bases of the junction unmatched. The CDR3 spans 17 residues. Germline V lookup: CDR1 LNHDA, CDR2 SQIVND (reference sequence). The DNA read from the CDR3 is TGTGCCAGTAGTCCGGGACAGGGGAGCTCTGGGGCCAACGTC. Encoded protein: CASSPGQGSSGANV. From start to end, the CDR3 is CASSPGQGSSGANVLTF.

Comment on this clone: Read data end 3 residues before the CDR3 end; the end is taken from the germline J gene. This chain connects TRBV20-1 to TRBJ1-1, with 11 nucleotides matching TRBD1. This CDR3 has 15 amino acids. Germline CDR1 and CDR2: DFQATT and SNEGSKA (reference sequence). Trimming took 4 bases from V and 0 from J; bases not matched to a gene: 4. The covered CDR3 bases are TGCAGTGCTACCCCGGGACAGGGGGTGAACACTGAA. It specifies CSATPGQGVNTE. The CDR3 in full is CSATPGQGVNTEAFF.

As for this clone: The read ends 3 residues before the CDR3 terminus; that terminus is restored from the germline J gene. The rearrangement links TRBV5-3 to TRBJ2-6, with 9 positions matching TRBD1. TRBV5-3 is filed as an ORF, its function uncertain. The CDR3 spans 19 residues. V shed 4 bases and J 2 bases; nucleotides not matched to a gene: 13. CDR3 bases read: TGTGCCAGAAGCACCTCGTTTGGGGACAGGGTGCCTGGGGCCAACGTC. Protein product: CARSTSFGDRVPGANV. The complete CDR3 reads CARSTSFGDRVPGANVLTF.

As regards this clone: The sequence runs out 3 residues before the end of the CDR3; the remainder is reconstructed from the germline J gene. The chain joins TRBV6-4 to TRBJ2-7; the match to TRBD2 covers 10 bases. After removal of 4 bases from V and 2 bases from J, the junction contained 5 bases not matched to a gene. Germline CDR1 is MRHNA and CDR2 is SNTAGT. The CDR3 contains 15 residues. The CDR3 bases that were read are TGTGCCAGCAGTGTTCTAGCGGGGGCCCCCTACGAG. It translates to CASSVLAGAPYE. The whole CDR3 reads CASSVLAGAPYEQYF.

The part of the CDR3 DNA that was read is TGTGCCAGCAGCTCAGTGGACAGGGGGACCGGGGAG. This gives the protein CASSSVDRGTGE. The whole CDR3 protein is CASSSVDRGTGELFF. V usage is TRBV7-2 and J usage is TRBJ2-2, with 10 positions matching TRBD1. The read terminates 3 residues before the CDR3 end, so the remaining end is supplied by the germline J gene. CDR3 length: 15 amino acids. The germline gives CDR1 SGHTA, CDR2 FQGNSA. J was trimmed by 5 bases and V by 4 bases; bases with no gene match: 4.

On this clone itself: The read halts 3 residues ahead of the CDR3 end, with the missing end drawn from the germline J gene. V is TRBV4-1 and J is TRBJ1-2; a possible D gene is TRBD1 (6 bases). V gave up 2 bases and J gave up 0 bases, with 16 bases separating them. The CDR3 runs to 17 residues. Germline V lookup: CDR1 MGHRA, CDR2 YSYEKL. CDR3 loop: CASSQSKKGGANYGYTF. The covered CDR3 bases are TGCGCCAGCAGCCAATCCAAAAAAGGGGGAGCTAACTATGGC.

In the case of this clone: The observed sequence ends 3 residues before the CDR3 terminus, with the missing tail filled in from the germline J gene. The chain has TRBV5-1 and TRBJ2-1; 8 nucleotides match TRBD2. The V and J ends lost 1 base and 5 bases, in that order; junction bases with no gene match: 11. The CDR3 runs 17 residues. CDR1 and CDR2 from the germline V gene are SGHRS and YFSETQ. CDR3 DNA (partial): TGCGCCAGCAGCTTGCTTATTAGCGGGGACCTCCACAATGAG. Its translation is CASSLLISGDLHNE. The complete CDR3 protein is CASSLLISGDLHNEQFF.

CDR3 bases read: TGTGCCTGGGCGGGGGTGCGTTTTAATGAAAAA. Translation gives CAWAGVRFNEK. The CDR3 in its entirety is CAWAGVRFNEKLFF. This chain joins TRBV30 and TRBJ1-4; D is perhaps TRBD1 (5 bases). With the read ending 3 residues before the CDR3 end, the germline J gene is used to fill in that end. There are 14 residues in the CDR3. V lost 5 bases, J lost 4 bases, and 14 bases lay in between. Germline-derived CDR1 and CDR2 are GTSNPN and SVGIG (reference sequence).

As concerns this clone: The read ends 3 residues early relative to the CDR3; the germline J gene fills the gap. The chain joins TRBV5-1 to TRBJ2-3; D is undetermined. This CDR3 is 14 amino acids long. V shed 1 base and J shed 0 bases, with 6 bases lying between them. Germline V lookup: CDR1 SGHRS, CDR2 YFSETQ. CDR3 region: CASSLRSSTDTQYF. CDR3 bases read: TGCGCCAGCAGCTTGCGCAGTAGCACAGATACG.

On this clone itself: The read ends 3 residues before the CDR3 terminus; that terminus is restored from the germline J gene. The chain has TRBV7-2 and TRBJ1-1; no definite D call. Germline V gives CDR1 SGHTA, CDR2 FQGNSA. Trimming stripped 6 bases from V and 5 bases from J, with 7 bases between. The CDR3 is 11 amino acids. The sequenced part of the CDR3 DNA is TGTGCCAGCAGTGAGGGTACTGAA. This encodes CASSEGTE. The whole CDR3 region reads CASSEGTEAFF.

In regard to this clone: The read falls 3 residues short of the CDR3 end, and the missing part is taken from the germline J gene. The chain uses TRBV18 and TRBJ2-5; perhaps TRBD1 as D (8 bases). CDR3 length: 18 amino acids. V gave up 6 bases and J gave up 5 bases, with 28 bases separating them. The germline V gene has CDR1 KGHSH and CDR2 LQKENI. The CDR3 reads CASSPFPGQGGLPETQYF. The CDR3 bases that were read are TGTGCCAGCTCCCCATTCCCCGGACAGGGAGGGTTACCGGAGACC.

In the case of this clone: The read ends 3 residues early relative to the CDR3; the germline J gene fills the gap. The chain carries TRBV10-1 and TRBJ2-7, with TRBD1 matching over 8 bases. Per the germline V gene, CDR1 is WNHNN and CDR2 is SYGVQD (reference sequence). The CDR3 consists of 15 residues. V trimming: 3 bases; J trimming: 1 base; junction bases outside the gene matches: 5. The sequenced part of the CDR3 DNA is TGCGCCAGCAGTGACGGACAGGGCGCATCCTACGAG. This encodes CASSDGQGASYE. The whole CDR3 sequence is CASSDGQGASYEQYF.

Comments on this clone: The junction differs from germline at one of its ends, possibly a read error. The read halts 3 residues ahead of the CDR3 end, with the missing end drawn from the germline J gene. The chain employs TRBV4-2 and TRBJ2-2; 11 bases align to TRBD2. This CDR3 comprises 16 residues. CDR1 is LGHNA and CDR2 is YNFKEQ in the germline V gene. The CDR3 sequence is CASSQLAGGSVGELFF. Partial CDR3 DNA: TGCGCCAGCAGCCAGTTAGCGGGGGGGAGCGTCGGGGAG.

As for this clone: The read terminates 3 residues before the CDR3 end, so the remaining end is supplied by the germline J gene. The chain carries TRBV18 and TRBJ1-2; D gene ambiguous. The germline V gene encodes CDR1 KGHSH and CDR2 LQKENI. The CDR3 runs 13 residues. Trimming cost V 3 bases and J 6 bases, with 11 bases left between them. CDR3 DNA, as far as it was read: TGTGCCAGCTCACCCGCTTACGGGGATGGC. This encodes CASSPAYGDG. The entire CDR3 is CASSPAYGDGYTF.

Points on this clone: The read is 3 residues too short to cover the CDR3 end, so that end is filled in from the germline J gene. This chain joins TRBV20-1 and TRBJ1-4; D gene unclear. Germline CDR1 reads DFQATT; CDR2 reads SNEGSKA (reference sequence). The CDR3 has 15 residues. V lost 5 bases to trimming and J lost 8 bases, with 21 bases between them. CDR3 loop: CSASTKPSTGEKLFF. The CDR3 DNA, read in part, is TGCAGTGCTTCCACTAAACCCTCCACTGGCGAAAAA.

Concerning this clone itself: The CDR3 extends 3 residues past the end of the read, so its final part is completed from the germline J gene. This chain uses TRBV5-1 with TRBJ1-1; D is unclear. Trimming stripped 1 base from V and 1 base from J, with 8 bases between. The CDR3 is made up of 14 amino acids. Germline V gene sequence: CDR1 SGHRS, CDR2 YFSETQ. Incomplete CDR3 DNA: TGCGCCAGCAGCTTGATAGCCCCGAACACTGAA. Its translation: CASSLIAPNTE. The whole CDR3 protein is CASSLIAPNTEAFF. The full variable domain, rest sourced from reference TRBV5-1 and TRBJ1-1, is KAGVTQTPRYLIKTRGQQVTLSCSPISGHRSVSWYQQTPGQGLQFLFEYFSETQRNKGNFPGRFSGRQFSNSRSEMNVSTLELGDSALYLCASSLIAPNTEAFFGQGTRLTVV.

Of note for this clone: A junction boundary mismatches the germline segment, possibly from a read error. The DNA ends 3 residues before the CDR3 does, and the rest of the CDR3 is filled in from the germline J gene. This chain connects TRBV30 to TRBJ2-7; 9 bases map to TRBD1. Germline V lookup: CDR1 GTSNPN, CDR2 SVGIG (reference sequence). This CDR3 is built from 15 residues. Here the CDR3 reads CAWRKTGGISSEQYF. CDR3 DNA (partial): TGTGCCTGGAGAAAGACAGGGGGAATTTCCTCCGAG.

To note about this clone: The read gets to within 3 residues of the CDR3 end, and the germline J gene fills in the rest. This chain connects TRBV23-1 to TRBJ1-5; TRBD1 aligns across 9 bases. TRBV23-1 is marked as an open reading frame, function uncertain. The V gene end was trimmed by 2 bases and the J gene end by 2 bases; junction bases not matched to a gene: 13. CDR3 length: 19 amino acids. The CDR3 reads CASSQGLTGGNFGNQPQHF. The sequenced part of the CDR3 DNA is TGCGCCAGCAGTCAAGGGTTGACAGGGGGTAACTTTGGCAATCAGCCC.

Details on this clone: Read sequence stops 3 residues before the CDR3 end, and the germline J gene provides the missing end. V gene TRBV13 combines with J gene TRBJ1-1; D possibly corresponds to TRBD1 (5 bases). Germline assignment: CDR1 PRHDT and CDR2 FYEKMQ (reference sequence). The CDR3 has 15 residues. The V end lost 6 bases, the J end lost 0 bases, and 14 bases lay between the germline ends. Incomplete CDR3 DNA: TGTGCCAGCAGATTTGTAGGGGATCTGAACACTGAA. This gives the protein CASRFVGDLNTE. The CDR3 reads in full as CASRFVGDLNTEAFF.

The CDR3 loop is CASSMGTSGYNEQFF. CDR3 DNA, as far as it was read: TGCGCCAGCAGCATGGGGACTAGCGGTTACAATGAG. This chain connects TRBV5-1 to TRBJ2-1; TRBD2 aligns across 11 bases. The read falls 3 residues short of the CDR3 end, and the missing part is taken from the germline J gene. With V trimmed by 4 bases and J by 4 bases, 4 bases remained unmatched. The germline CDR1 and CDR2 sequences are SGHRS and YFSETQ. The CDR3 contains 15 residues.

As for this clone: The read is 3 residues too short to cover the CDR3 end, so that end is filled in from the germline J gene. This chain uses TRBV28 with TRBJ2-7, with a weak D call TRBD2 (6 bases). Germline-derived CDR1 and CDR2 are MDHEN and SYDVKM. V lost 3 bases, J lost 2 bases, and 8 bases lay in between. This CDR3 has 13 amino acids. The CDR3 here is CASSFGGTYEQYF. Incomplete CDR3 DNA: TGTGCCAGCAGTTTCGGGGGAACCTACGAG.